The T cell receptor beta chain described here comes from a study of cytomegalovirus exposure and HLA in healthy donors. The wider study: The study placed about 86% of its 350 to 400 genotyped donors in the Caucasian-associated ancestry cluster. Points from the study as a whole: Association with HLA alleles at 0.05 false discovery rate was found for around 17,000 TCR beta sequences in a later analysis. CMV antigen specificity was confirmed in vitro for three CMV-associated chains. Prior analysis indicated that the majority of TCR beta V segments exhibited productivity approximately 87% or approximately 30% of the time.

Germline CDR1 reads SGHRS; CDR2 reads YFSETQ. The CDR3 length is 18 residues. V was trimmed by 3 bases and J by 0 bases, leaving 19 bases between them. It was with 60 Vbeta and 13 Jbeta primers that the PCR ran. TCRdb's table, derived via immunoSEQ multiplex PCR, lists solely in-frame clones and lacks some. The sample has about 120,000 clones, over 70% seen once; the top ten hold roughly 4.1%. Regarding this clone: Antigen specificity is unknown.

The chain is built from TRBV5-1 and TRBJ2-1, with D maybe TRBD1 (6 bases). The sequence was obtained from a man aged 18 to 30 in good health and CMV-seropositive. Sequenced material: PBMCs. CDR3 region: CASSWGQLGEGSYNEQFF. Here the CDR3 DNA reads TGCGCCAGCAGCTGGGGGCAGCTGGGTGAGGGCTCCTACAATGAGCAGTTCTTC.